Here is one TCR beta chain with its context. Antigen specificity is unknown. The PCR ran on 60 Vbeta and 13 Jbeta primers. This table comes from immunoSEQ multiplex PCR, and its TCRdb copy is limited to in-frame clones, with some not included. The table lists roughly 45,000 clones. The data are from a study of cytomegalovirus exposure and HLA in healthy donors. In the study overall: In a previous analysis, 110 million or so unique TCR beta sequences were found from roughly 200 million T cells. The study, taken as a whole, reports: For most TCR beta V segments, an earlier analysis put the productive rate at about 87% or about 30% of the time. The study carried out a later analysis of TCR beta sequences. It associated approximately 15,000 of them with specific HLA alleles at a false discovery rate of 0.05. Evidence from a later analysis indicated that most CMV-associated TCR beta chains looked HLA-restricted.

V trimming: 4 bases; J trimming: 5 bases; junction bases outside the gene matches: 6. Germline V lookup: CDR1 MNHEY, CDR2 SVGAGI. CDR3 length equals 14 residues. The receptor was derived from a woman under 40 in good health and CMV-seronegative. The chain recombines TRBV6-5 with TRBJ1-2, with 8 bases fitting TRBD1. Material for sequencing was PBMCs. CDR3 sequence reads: CASSSQGGRYGYTF. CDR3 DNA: TGTGCCAGCAGTTCACAGGGGGGACGGTATGGCTACACCTTC.